These 24 T cell receptor beta chains originate from one sample sequenced in a study of cytomegalovirus exposure and HLA in healthy donors. Vbeta (60) and Jbeta (13) primers were used in the PCR. Produced via immunoSEQ multiplex PCR; TCRdb's table is partial and in-frame only. The profile covers 140,000 to 150,000 clones, with 78% appearing a single time and about 3.2% taken by the ten largest. Sequencing used PBMCs. The receptors come from a female donor in good health and CMV-seronegative.

This clone was picked up one time. The chain has TRBV15 and TRBJ2-2; TRBD2 is a possible D gene (5 bases). From germline, CDR1 is LNHNV and CDR2 YYDKDF (reference sequence). V was shortened by 6 bases and J by 3 bases, with 8 bases between the two germline ends. The CDR3 spans 13 residues. The CDR3 sequence: CATREGYTGELFF. The CDR3 DNA is TGTGCCACCAGAGAGGGCTACACCGGGGAGCTGTTTTTT.

In its sample, this clone was seen once. J is TRBJ1-4 and V is TRBV27; D is perhaps TRBD1 (6 bases). CDR3 length: 15 amino acids. Germline lookup yields CDR1 MNHEY and CDR2 SMNVEV (reference sequence). Trimming took 5 bases from V and 4 from J, leaving 14 bases between them. The CDR3 loop is CASSARDTINEKLFF. The CDR3 nucleotides read TGTGCCAGCAGTGCCCGGGACACCATTAATGAAAAACTGTTTTTT.

The chain uses TRBV7-6 and TRBJ1-1; 7 positions match TRBD1. V lost 1 base to trimming and J lost 5 bases; unmatched junction nucleotides: 10. Germline values: CDR1 SGHVS, CDR2 FNYEAQ. The CDR3 extends over 16 amino acids. The CDR3: CASSLVGDSSGTEAFF. Here the CDR3 DNA reads TGTGCCAGCAGCTTAGTGGGGGACAGTAGTGGAACTGAAGCTTTCTTT.

The chain employs TRBV6-6 and TRBJ2-1; no clear D. The CDR3 extends over 16 amino acids. Trimming removed 2 bases at V and 0 bases at J, with 11 bases between. CDR1 is MNHNY and CDR2 is SVGAGI in the germline V gene (reference sequence). The CDR3, as DNA: TGTGCCAGCAGTTACCTCCACCCCAGCTCCTACAATGAGCAGTTCTTC. Translation: CASSYLHPSSYNEQFF.

The rearrangement joins TRBV5-4 to TRBJ2-2; the D gene is possibly TRBD2 (5 bases). Trimming left V 4 bases short and J 4 bases short, with 8 bases between. Germline V gene sequence: CDR1 SGHNT, CDR2 YYREEE (reference sequence). The CDR3 runs 13 residues. CDR3 DNA: TGTGCCAGCAGCCCGGCGGGCACCGGGGAGCTGTTTTTT. It codes for CASSPAGTGELFF.

The rearrangement uses TRBV11-2 and TRBJ2-1; D unclear. Trimming removed 5 bases at V and 9 bases at J, with 14 bases between. In germline, CDR1 is SGHAT, CDR2 FQNNGV. The CDR3 is 13 residues long. CDR3 residues: CASSRNQNFEQFF. CDR3 nucleotide sequence: TGTGCCAGCAGCCGAAACCAAAACTTTGAGCAGTTCTTC.

The rearrangement links TRBV9 to TRBJ2-3, with TRBD2 as a possible D gene (5 bases). The germline gives CDR1 SGDLS, CDR2 YYNGEE. The CDR3 is made up of 15 amino acids. Trimming removed 1 base from V and 3 bases from J, with 12 bases in between. DNA of the CDR3: TGTGCCAGCAGCGTAATGGGTGAGCGGACAGATACGCAGTATTTT. Protein: CASSVMGERTDTQYF. The whole variable domain, filled in from reference TRBV9 and TRBJ2-3, reads DSGVTQTPKHLITATGQRVTLRCSPRSGDLSVYWYQQSLDQGLQFLIQYYNGEERAKGNILERFSAQQFPDLHSELNLSSLELGDSALYFCASSVMGERTDTQYFGPGTRLTVL.

The chain couples TRBV5-5 to TRBJ1-1; 12 nucleotides line up with TRBD1. Germline V gene data show CDR1 as SGHKS and CDR2 as YYEKEE (reference sequence). The CDR3 covers 16 residues. V shed 5 bases and J 3 bases; nucleotides not matched to a gene: 8. CDR3 DNA sequence: TGTGCCAGCAGGCCCGGGACAGGGGGCTCCCACACTGAAGCTTTCTTT. This gives the protein CASRPGTGGSHTEAFF. Full variable domain (outside the CDR3, taken from reference TRBV5-5 and TRBJ1-1): DAGVTQSPTHLIKTRGQQVTLRCSPISGHKSVSWYQQVLGQGPQFIFQYYEKEERGRGNFPDRFSARQFPNYSSELNVNALLLGDSALYLCASRPGTGGSHTEAFFGQGTRLTVV.

The rearrangement links TRBV5-1 to TRBJ2-3; D is possibly TRBD2 (6 bases). CDR1 SGHRS and CDR2 YFSETQ come from the germline V gene. The CDR3 has 13 residues. Trimming pared 0 bases from V and 7 bases from J, leaving 9 bases between. The CDR3 loop is CASSLALANTQYF. In DNA, the CDR3 is TGCGCCAGCAGCTTGGCCCTAGCGAATACGCAGTATTTT.

This rearrangement joins TRBV27 to TRBJ2-1; 13 nucleotides match TRBD2. CDR1 is MNHEY and CDR2 is SMNVEV in the germline V gene (reference sequence). V shed 6 bases, J shed 7 bases, and the junction held 6 bases outside the gene matches. The CDR3 runs to 15 residues. The CDR3 DNA follows: TGTGCCAGCAGGCTACTGACTAGCGGGAGGAATGAGCAGTTCTTC. Protein sequence: CASRLLTSGRNEQFF.

About this clone itself: This CDR3 is also generated by other DNA sequences in the sample. The chain joins TRBV9 to TRBJ1-6; D ambiguous. V was trimmed by 2 bases and J by 6 bases, leaving 9 bases between them. Germline values: CDR1 SGDLS, CDR2 YYNGEE. The CDR3 consists of 14 residues. The CDR3 loop is CASSVKVSNSPLHF. In nucleotides, the CDR3 is TGTGCCAGCAGCGTGAAAGTCAGTAATTCACCCCTCCACTTT.

V and J are TRBV4-3 and TRBJ1-2; D is unresolved. The CDR3 contains 15 residues. CDR1 and CDR2 (germline): LGHNA, YSLEER. V dropped 3 bases and J dropped 3 bases, with 14 bases sitting between them. For the CDR3, the DNA is TGCGCCAGCAGCCACTCCCTTTCGTCTGACTATGGCTACACCTTC. This gives the protein CASSHSLSSDYGYTF.

Here the CDR3 DNA reads TGTGCCATCAGTGAGCCCGCGGCCTTGGAGGGCTACACCTTC. It specifies CAISEPAALEGYTF. This chain joins TRBV10-3 and TRBJ1-2; D uncertain. V was pared by 2 bases and J by 8 bases, with 15 bases between. CDR1 is ENHRY, CDR2 SYGVKD, per germline. The CDR3 is 14 residues long.

The CDR3 DNA is TGTGCCAGCAGCTTATCGACAAGGGGCCTCAGCTCTGAAGCTTTCTTT. This encodes CASSLSTRGLSSEAFF. V is TRBV7-2 and J is TRBJ1-1; a possible D gene is TRBD1 (5 bases). The ends were cut back, 2 bases at V and 6 bases at J, with 19 bases in the middle. The CDR3 totals 16 residues. Per germline, CDR1 SGHTA and CDR2 FQGNSA.

The chain recombines TRBV5-1 with TRBJ2-7; weak D call: TRBD1 (7 bases). The CDR3 is 17 residues long. Germline V lookup: CDR1 SGHRS, CDR2 YFSETQ. The V end lost 7 bases, the J end lost 2 bases, and 25 bases lay between the germline ends. In nucleotides, the CDR3 is TGCGCCAGCCACCCGGAGGGCCAACCGGGACAGCCCTACGAGCAGTACTTC. Translated, it gives CASHPEGQPGQPYEQYF.

In nucleotides, the CDR3 is TGTGCCAGTAGTAACCACAGGGACACTGAAGCTTTCTTT. It encodes CASSNHRDTEAFF. The chain combines TRBV19 with TRBJ1-1; a weak D match, TRBD1 (6 bases). The CDR3 runs 13 residues. Germline V CDR1 and CDR2: LNHDA, SQIVND (reference sequence). V was pared by 4 bases and J by 3 bases, with 9 bases between.

Only a few counts were recorded for this clone. V gene TRBV27 combines with J gene TRBJ2-7; TRBD2 agrees at 8 bases. V lost 8 bases and J lost 3; bases outside the gene matches: 12. Germline CDR1 and CDR2: MNHEY and SMNVEV (reference sequence). The CDR3 is made up of 15 amino acids. In nucleotides, the CDR3 is TGTGCCAGCGCCATGCAAGCGGGAGAGTTCTACGAGCAGTACTTC. As protein: CASAMQAGEFYEQYF.

This chain connects TRBV5-4 to TRBJ2-7, with TRBD1 matching over 8 bases. V shed 1 base, J shed 7 bases, and the junction held 7 bases outside the gene matches. Germline V lookup: CDR1 SGHNT, CDR2 YYREEE (reference sequence). The CDR3 is made up of 14 amino acids. CDR3 region: CASSLRGQAWEQYF. The CDR3 DNA follows: TGTGCCAGCAGCTTGAGGGGACAGGCATGGGAGCAGTACTTC.

The chain combines TRBV29-1 with TRBJ1-2; D is undetermined. This CDR3 spans 10 amino acids. Germline CDR1 is SQVTM and CDR2 is ANQGSEA. V lost 5 bases to trimming and J lost 6 bases, with 7 bases between them. The CDR3 loop reads CSVFIDGYTF. CDR3 in DNA: TGCAGCGTTTTTATAGATGGCTACACCTTC.

The genes are TRBV2 and TRBJ1-5, with D tentatively TRBD1 (5 bases). CDR1 SNHLY and CDR2 FYNNEI come from the germline V gene. The V gene lost 8 bases and the J gene lost 6 bases, with 14 bases spanning the gap. This CDR3 is built from 13 residues. CDR3 residues: CASGMGGTQPQHF. CDR3 sequence (DNA): TGTGCCAGCGGGATGGGAGGGACTCAGCCCCAGCATTTT.

In regard to this clone: Other DNA sequences of this sample code for an identical CDR3. CDR3 sequence: CASSVSTGRSNTEAFF. The CDR3 nucleotides are TGTGCCAGCAGTGTTTCCACAGGGCGGTCGAACACTGAAGCTTTCTTT. V usage is TRBV25-1 and J usage is TRBJ1-1; perhaps TRBD1 as D (6 bases). CDR1 MGHDK and CDR2 SYGVNS come from the germline V gene. The V and J ends lost 4 bases and 1 base respectively, with 16 bases between them. CDR3 length equals 16 residues. Variable domain in full (rest from reference TRBV25-1 and TRBJ1-1): EADIYQTPRYLVIGTGKKITLECSQTMGHDKMYWYQQDPGMELHLIHYSYGVNSTEKGDLSSESTVSRIRTEHFPLTLESARPSHTSQYLCASSVSTGRSNTEAFFGQGTRLTVV.

This rearrangement joins TRBV5-4 to TRBJ2-7; D might be TRBD1 (6 bases). Germline assignment: CDR1 SGHNT and CDR2 YYREEE (reference sequence). The CDR3 runs 14 residues. V lost 9 bases and J 1 base, leaving 17 bases between the germline ends. CDR3 sequence reads: CATNHPGTSYEQYF. The CDR3 region has the DNA TGTGCCACAAATCATCCCGGGACATCCTACGAGCAGTACTTC.

Concerning this clone: A junction end diverges from the germline sequence, so it may reflect a read error. The chain has TRBV7-9 and TRBJ2-3, with unresolved D. Germline V CDR1 and CDR2: SEHNR, FQNEAQ (reference sequence). There are 12 residues in the CDR3. The CDR3 DNA reads TGTTCCAGCAGCGAGGCGGCAGATACGCAGTATTTT. Residues: CSSSEAADTQYF.

Notes on this clone: One junction end does not reproduce the germline sequence, and a read error may be involved. The CDR3 nucleotides are TGTGCCACCGGAGGGGACCCAGGGTTCGGGAATGACTACCCCTTC. Its translation is CATGGDPGFGNDYPF. The V call is TRBV28, the J call TRBJ1-2; D might be TRBD1 (5 bases). CDR3 size: 15 residues. CDR1 is MDHEN, CDR2 SYDVKM, per germline.